This T cell receptor beta chain was retrieved from a study of shared clonotypes between healthy human individuals. The CDR3 runs 15 residues. Germline V gene data show CDR1 as SGHAT and CDR2 as FQNNGV. Trimming stripped 4 bases from V and 3 bases from J, with 10 bases between. Data came from immunoSEQ multiplex PCR; TCRdb stores just in-frame clones and leaves some out. The sample has about 2 million clones, 85% to 95% seen once. Input material: naive CD4+ T cells sorted from blood. Noted subset: CD45RA+ positively selected. This sequence joins TRBV11-2 and TRBJ1-6; maybe TRBD1 (6 bases). The receptor comes from a man between 18 and 29 years old in good health. The CDR3 loop is CASSSQGNYNSPLHF. For the CDR3, the DNA is TGTGCCAGCAGCTCACAGGGAAACTATAATTCACCCCTCCACTTT.